The sequence of this TCR beta chain was determined in a study of blood T cell repertoires in COVID-19. Methods used by the authors: The authors estimated nucleated cell counts from reference gene primer amplification. The protocol was immunoSEQ multiplex PCR, while the TCRdb copy is restricted to in-frame clones and leaves out a portion. Clonal size and the V and J genes are those of that table, whereas D and trimming came from the DNA. The sample has some 180,000 clones; more than 75% are singletons. The germline V gene has CDR1 SGDLS and CDR2 YYNGEE. V lost 4 bases and J lost 7; bases outside the gene matches: 5. This CDR3 has 13 amino acids.

The V gene is TRBV9, the J gene TRBJ1-5; 7 positions agree with TRBD1. The sequence was obtained from a woman aged 45-59 years with active or convalescent COVID-19. The specimen was peripheral blood. The CDR3 region is CASSRGRNQPQHF. In nucleotides, the CDR3 is TGTGCCAGCAGCAGGGGGCGGAACCAGCCCCAGCATTTT. The full variable domain, completed using reference TRBV9 and TRBJ1-5, is DSGVTQTPKHLITATGQRVTLRCSPRSGDLSVYWYQQSLDQGLQFLIQYYNGEERAKGNILERFSAQQFPDLHSELNLSSLELGDSALYFCASSRGRNQPQHFGDGTRLSIL.